Below, 31 T cell receptor beta chains from the same sample are listed, as sequenced in a study of identical twins. A single record per CDR3 protein comes from TCRdb applying MiXCR to the 5' RACE reads. This sample carries some 570,000 distinct CDR3 sequences, about a fifth of them seen once, and the ten largest clones take 0.48%. These records were also assigned to another study, of yellow fever vaccine responses in identical twins.

The sample consisted of CD4+ T cells sorted from blood. The receptor set was obtained from a woman aged 18-30 years in good health.

This clonotype was detected a few times. This CDR3 reads CASSTDRGSTEAFF. CDR3 sequence (DNA): TGTGCCAGCAGCACGGACAGGGGGAGCACTGAAGCTTTCTTT. This rearrangement joins TRBV6-1 to TRBJ1-1; 10 bases align to TRBD1. Germline CDR1 reads MNHNS; CDR2 reads SASEGT. The CDR3 covers 14 residues. V dropped 6 bases and J dropped 4; count of bases not matched to a gene: 5.

This chain joins TRBV20-1 and TRBJ2-7; 8 bases map to TRBD2. Germline V CDR1 and CDR2: DFQATT, SNEGSKA (reference sequence). V gave up 3 bases and J gave up 3 bases; unmatched junction bases: 10. This CDR3 has 15 residues. The CDR3 protein is CSARGLGGLGYEQYF. CDR3 nucleotides: TGCAGTGCTAGGGGGTTGGGGGGACTAGGCTACGAGCAGTACTTC.

The chain is built from TRBV24-1 and TRBJ2-1; no clear D. This CDR3 comprises 15 residues. Trimming stripped 2 bases from V and 9 bases from J, with 16 bases between. Germline V gene lookup returns CDR1 KGHDR and CDR2 SFDVKD. DNA for the CDR3: TGTGCCACCAGTGATTCCGGGTCCAACCGTGCTGAGCAGTTCTTC. It specifies CATSDSGSNRAEQFF.

The chain combines TRBV4-1 with TRBJ2-1; unclear D gene. The V gene's germline CDR1 is MGHRA and CDR2 YSYEKL. V was clipped by 2 bases and J by 8 bases, with 13 bases between them. CDR3 size: 14 residues. The CDR3 reads CASSQLLVNDEQFF. The CDR3 nucleotides are TGCGCCAGCAGCCAACTCCTAGTCAACGATGAGCAGTTCTTC.

The chain combines TRBV28 with TRBJ1-6, with D hard to call. Trimming cost V 5 bases and J 10 bases, with 15 bases left between them. CDR1 MDHEN and CDR2 SYDVKM come from the germline V gene. This CDR3 is built from 14 residues. This CDR3 reads CASSAWIPKSPLHF. For the CDR3, the DNA is TGTGCCAGCAGTGCCTGGATCCCGAAATCACCCCTCCACTTT.

This rearrangement joins TRBV14 to TRBJ2-2, with D possibly being TRBD2 (5 bases). Germline assignment: CDR1 SGHDN and CDR2 FVKESK. The CDR3 extends over 20 amino acids. Trimming stripped 5 bases from V and 6 bases from J, with 31 bases between. DNA of the CDR3: TGTGCCAGCAGCTCCTCAATCCAATCCCTGAGGGCGGGTAAAGCCGGGGAGCTGTTTTTT. It is translated as CASSSSIQSLRAGKAGELFF.

This clonotype was counted between two and nine times. This chain uses TRBV10-3 with TRBJ2-3; TRBD2 is a possible D gene (6 bases). In germline, CDR1 is ENHRY, CDR2 SYGVKD. Trimming cost V 3 bases and J 6 bases, with 10 bases left between them. The CDR3 consists of 13 residues. The CDR3 spells CAISDTSRDTQYF. CDR3 DNA: TGTGCCATCAGTGATACTAGCCGGGATACGCAGTATTTT.

This clonotype was detected a few times. The genes are TRBV29-1 and TRBJ1-1; D remains unclear. CDR3 length equals 14 residues. CDR1 SQVTM and CDR2 ANQGSEA come from the germline V gene. V was clipped by 4 bases and J by 2 bases, with 14 bases between them. DNA of the CDR3: TGCAGCGTTGTAGTCCCGCCGGGAAACACTGAAGCTTTCTTT. Its translation: CSVVVPPGNTEAFF.

This chain joins TRBV7-8 and TRBJ2-5, with D perhaps TRBD2 (5 bases). This CDR3 has 14 amino acids. V lost 1 base, J lost 4 bases, and 10 bases lay in between. Germline V gene data show CDR1 as SGHVS and CDR2 as FQNEAQ. The CDR3 coding sequence is TGTGCCAGCAGCTTAGATCGGGGTACAGAGACCCAGTACTTC. It translates to CASSLDRGTETQYF.

The rearrangement joins TRBV20-1 to TRBJ2-7, with 11 bases that match TRBD2. There are 15 residues in the CDR3. The V gene's germline CDR1 is DFQATT and CDR2 SNEGSKA (reference sequence). V lost 3 bases and J lost 4; bases outside the gene matches: 8. In DNA form, the CDR3 reads TGCAGTGCTAGTCCTACTAGCGGGAGACCTTACGAGCAGTACTTC. Its translation is CSASPTSGRPYEQYF.

V gene TRBV2 combines with J gene TRBJ1-4; a possible D gene is TRBD1 (6 bases). Per germline, CDR1 SNHLY and CDR2 FYNNEI. V was shortened by 6 bases and J by 3 bases, with 11 bases between the two germline ends. The CDR3 has 14 residues. The CDR3 reads CASRGGTPNEKLFF. The CDR3 DNA sequence: TGTGCCAGCAGGGGGGGGACACCTAATGAAAAACTGTTTTTT. Complete variable domain (other parts from reference TRBV2 and TRBJ1-4): EPEVTQTPSHQVTQMGQEVILRCVPISNHLYFYWYRQILGQKVEFLVSFYNNEISEKSEIFDDQFSVERPDGSNFTLKIRSTKLEDSAMYFCASRGGTPNEKLFFGSGTQLSVL.

The rearrangement uses TRBV12-5 and TRBJ2-3; 9 positions agree with TRBD1. There are 15 residues in the CDR3. V was clipped by 5 bases and J by 5 bases; unmatched bases: 8. CDR1 LGHNT and CDR2 FRNRAP come from the germline V gene. CDR3 loop: CASGPPGQGRDTQYF. The CDR3 DNA reads as TGTGCTAGTGGTCCGCCGGGACAGGGCCGAGATACGCAGTATTTT.

The chain recombines TRBV6-1 with TRBJ1-5, with a weak D call TRBD1 (6 bases). The CDR3 runs to 18 residues. The V end was cut by 7 bases, the J end by 4 bases, with 26 bases between. Germline V gene data show CDR1 as MNHNS and CDR2 as SASEGT. The CDR3 nucleotides are TGTGCCAGCACCAATAATGCGGCTCTGAGGGGGGGGAATCAGCCCCAGCATTTT. As protein: CASTNNAALRGGNQPQHF.

This clonotype was picked up many times. The chain has TRBV4-1 and TRBJ2-4; 11 bases agree with TRBD2. J was trimmed by 8 bases and V by 1 base; bases with no gene match: 4. This CDR3 spans 15 amino acids. CDR1 and CDR2 from the germline V gene are MGHRA and YSYEKL. The CDR3 DNA reads TGCGCCAGCAGCCAAGCCCAACTAGCGGGAGACATTCAGTACTTC. It translates to CASSQAQLAGDIQYF.

The CDR3 DNA follows: TGCAGTGCTAGTTCCGGTGGGGCAGGGGGTCATTCACCCCTCCACTTT. This gives the protein CSASSGGAGGHSPLHF. The chain couples TRBV20-1 to TRBJ1-6; 7 bases fit TRBD1. Germline values: CDR1 DFQATT, CDR2 SNEGSKA (reference sequence). The CDR3 has 16 amino acids. V gave up 3 bases and J gave up 8 bases; unmatched junction bases: 13.

This clonotype was detected only a few times. The V call is TRBV5-1, the J call TRBJ2-7; D unresolved. The CDR3 is made up of 13 amino acids. The ends were cut back, 1 base at V and 5 bases at J, with 10 bases in the middle. Germline assignment: CDR1 SGHRS and CDR2 YFSETQ. The CDR3 sequence is CASSLLGLDEQYV. CDR3 nucleotide sequence: TGCGCCAGCAGCTTGTTAGGGTTAGACGAGCAGTACGTC.

This clonotype was detected ten times or more. The chain joins TRBV4-1 to TRBJ1-4; possible D gene TRBD1, 5 bases. Trimming took 4 bases from V and 2 from J, leaving 17 bases between them. CDR3 length: 17 amino acids. Per germline, CDR1 MGHRA and CDR2 YSYEKL. CDR3 in amino acids: CASSPGFLLETNEKLFF. The DNA for the CDR3 is TGCGCCAGCAGCCCAGGGTTCCTATTAGAGACTAATGAAAAACTGTTTTTT.

This clonotype was detected a few times. V and J are TRBV4-2 and TRBJ2-2; TRBD2 aligns across 7 bases. V was pared by 0 bases and J by 5 bases, with 9 bases of the junction left unmatched. This CDR3 contains 17 residues. Germline CDR1 and CDR2: LGHNA and YNFKEQ. This chain's CDR3 is CASSQDRPRGSTGELFF. CDR3 coding DNA: TGTGCCAGCAGCCAAGATCGCCCTCGCGGGAGTACCGGGGAGCTGTTTTTT.

This clonotype was seen more than once but under ten times. The chain employs TRBV6-1 and TRBJ2-5, with a tentative D call TRBD1 (6 bases). Germline V lookup: CDR1 MNHNS, CDR2 SASEGT. Trimming removed 8 bases at V and 7 bases at J, with 26 bases between. The CDR3 runs 16 residues. As DNA, the CDR3 is TGTGCCAGCTGCCGCACTTACGCAGGGGTTGACATGACCCAGTACTTC. This encodes CASCRTYAGVDMTQYF.

V and J are TRBV11-2 and TRBJ2-5; possibly TRBD2 for D (6 bases). Germline V gene lookup returns CDR1 SGHAT and CDR2 FQNNGV. Trimming pared 3 bases from V and 4 bases from J, leaving 15 bases between. The CDR3 length is 15 residues. Written as DNA, the CDR3 is TGTGCCAGCAGCTTGATCGGTCAGGGAGGAGAGACCCAGTACTTC. It specifies CASSLIGQGGETQYF. The variable domain in full, with the rest retrieved from reference TRBV11-2 and TRBJ2-5, is EAGVAQSPRYKIIEKRQSVAFWCNPISGHATLYWYQQILGQGPKLLIQFQNNGVVDDSQLPKDRFSAERLKGVDSTLKIQPAKLEDSAVYLCASSLIGQGGETQYFGPGTRLLVL.

The V call is TRBV12-3 or TRBV12-4, the J call TRBJ2-2; D remains unclear. Trimming removed 8 bases at V and 3 bases at J, with 10 bases between. The length of the CDR3 is 13 residues. CDR3 sequence reads: CASPVLYTGELFF. The CDR3 nucleotides are TGTGCCAGCCCTGTCCTGTACACCGGGGAGCTGTTTTTT.

This clonotype was seen repeatedly, ten times or more. The junction and the germline gene differ at one end; a read error may be behind it. The gene calls are TRBV5-1 and TRBJ2-3; no clear D gene. In germline, CDR1 is SGHRS, CDR2 YFSETQ. This CDR3 contains 11 residues. CDR3 DNA sequence: TGTGCCAGCAGTTTCGCCGATACGCAGTATTTT. It codes for CASSFADTQYF.

The chain recombines TRBV18 with TRBJ2-1; D possibly corresponds to TRBD2 (7 bases). This CDR3 has 15 amino acids. CDR1 is KGHSH and CDR2 is LQKENI in the germline V gene. Trimming cost V 3 bases and J 4 bases, with 13 bases left between them. CDR3 bases: TGTGCCAGCTCACCTGCGGGGGCGTATTACAATGAGCAGTTCTTC. This codes for CASSPAGAYYNEQFF.

The table lists this clonotype with a few counts. The V and J genes are TRBV12-3 or TRBV12-4 and TRBJ1-5; unclear D gene. The CDR3 consists of 14 residues. V was cut by 5 bases and J by 0 bases, with 8 bases left in between. The CDR3 nucleotides read TGTGCCAGCAGTCCCCAACATAGCAATCAGCCCCAGCATTTT. Protein: CASSPQHSNQPQHF.

The chain combines TRBV5-1 with TRBJ2-2; D is tentatively TRBD1 or TRBD2 (5 bases each). The CDR3 runs 16 residues. Germline V gene data show CDR1 as SGHRS and CDR2 as YFSETQ. With 2 bases removed from V and 4 bases from J, the gap between germline ends came to 15 bases. This CDR3 reads CASSFRDGAITGELFF. The CDR3 DNA follows: TGCGCCAGCAGCTTCCGGGACGGAGCCATCACCGGGGAGCTGTTTTTT.

The chain couples TRBV10-3 to TRBJ2-3; tentative D call: TRBD2 (5 bases). This CDR3 is built from 15 residues. V was cut by 10 bases and J by 0 bases, with 17 bases left in between. Germline V gives CDR1 ENHRY, CDR2 SYGVKD. Here the CDR3 DNA reads TGTGCCACCCTATGGAGCGGAGCTAGCACAGATACGCAGTATTTT. Amino acid sequence: CATLWSGASTDTQYF.

This rearrangement joins TRBV5-1 to TRBJ2-7; D could derive from TRBD1 or TRBD2 (5 bases each). CDR1 and CDR2 (germline): SGHRS, YFSETQ. Trimming removed 4 bases at V and 2 bases at J, with 16 bases between. The CDR3 covers 15 residues. CDR3 residues: CASSLGESPPYEQYV. For the CDR3, the DNA is TGCGCCAGCAGCCTAGGGGAGAGCCCCCCCTACGAGCAGTACGTC.

This clonotype was counted a few times. The chain has TRBV5-1 and TRBJ2-5, with TRBD2 matching 12 bases. Germline V gene lookup returns CDR1 SGHRS and CDR2 YFSETQ. Losses at the gene ends were 2 bases for V and 5 bases for J; bases not matched to a gene: 13. CDR3 size: 18 residues. The CDR3: CASSLRPSGGAVQETQYF. In DNA form, the CDR3 reads TGCGCCAGCAGCTTACGACCTAGCGGGGGGGCCGTACAGGAGACCCAGTACTTC.

This clonotype was counted between two and nine times. The chain combines TRBV12-3 or TRBV12-4 with TRBJ2-7; 11 bases line up with TRBD2. The CDR3 loop spans 12 amino acids. The ends lost 5 bases at V and 11 bases at J; junction bases unmatched: 5. The CDR3 DNA reads as TGTGCCAGCAGTATGACTAGCGGGGTGGAGTACTTC. This gives the protein CASSMTSGVEYF.

This clonotype appeared many times. J is TRBJ2-6 and V is TRBV11-1, with 7 positions matching TRBD1. The CDR3 covers 17 residues. Germline-derived CDR1 and CDR2 are SGHAT and FQDESV (reference sequence). The trim removed 11 bases at V and 5 bases at J, leaving 18 bases unmatched. CDR3 nucleotide sequence: TGTGCCGGCACTAAGACAGGGCAAGGATTTAGGGCCAACGTCCTGACTTTC. Translation: CAGTKTGQGFRANVLTF.

This chain uses TRBV7-9 with TRBJ2-7; 12 nucleotides match TRBD2. The CDR3 loop spans 16 amino acids. Per germline, CDR1 SEHNR and CDR2 FQNEAQ (reference sequence). Losses at the gene ends were 5 bases for V and 2 bases for J; bases not matched to a gene: 7. CDR3 coding DNA: TGTGCCAGCAGCACTGGGACTAGCGGGCGACCCTACGAGCAGTACTTC. Its protein is CASSTGTSGRPYEQYF.